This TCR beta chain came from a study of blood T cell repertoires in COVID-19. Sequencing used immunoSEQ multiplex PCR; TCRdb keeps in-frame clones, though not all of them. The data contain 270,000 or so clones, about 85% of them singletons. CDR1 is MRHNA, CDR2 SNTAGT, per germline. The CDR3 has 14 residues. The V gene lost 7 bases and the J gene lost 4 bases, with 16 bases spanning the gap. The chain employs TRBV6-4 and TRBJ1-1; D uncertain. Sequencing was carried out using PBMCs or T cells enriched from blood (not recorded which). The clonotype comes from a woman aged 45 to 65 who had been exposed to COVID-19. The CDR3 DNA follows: TGTGCCAGCAACCCGGCGTCGGGGTTCACTGAAGCTTTCTTT. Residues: CASNPASGFTEAFF.